This T cell receptor (beta chain) was found in a study of blood T cell repertoires in COVID-19. The protocol was immunoSEQ multiplex PCR, while the TCRdb copy is restricted to in-frame clones and leaves out a portion. The sample yields 70,000 to 90,000 clones, 85% seen once. J lost 2 bases, V lost 7 bases, and 3 bases had no gene match. Germline assignment: CDR1 MNHEY and CDR2 SVGAGI. The CDR3 is 14 residues long. The sequenced sample consisted of peripheral blood. The TCR originated in a man aged 55 to 70 with acute or convalescent COVID-19. This chain joins TRBV6-5 and TRBJ2-3; 10 bases match TRBD2. CDR3 in amino acids: CASTLAGDTDTQYF. The CDR3 nucleotides read TGTGCCAGCACCCTAGCGGGGGACACAGATACGCAGTATTTT.